This T cell receptor beta chain was captured by sequencing in a study of T-cell reconstitution after alpha-beta-depleted transplantation in children (dated by TCRdb to 2016 to 2017). Context from the whole study: T-cell immune reconstitution after TCRalphabeta/CD19-depleted allogeneic hematopoietic cell transplantation in children was quantitatively tracked in the study by means of TCR repertoire profiling.

For CDR1 and CDR2, the germline V gene lists SGHVS and FQNEAQ. V is clipped by 0 bases and J by 0 bases, and the sequence between their germline boundaries is 3 bases long. Spanning cysteine to valine, the CDR3 consists of 13 amino acids. Only the CDR3 portion is preserved as DNA: 39 bases, with reading frame beginning at the first base. This clonotype was seen only a few times. Its cognate antigen has yet to be identified. Base qualities are missing; no much larger clone stands one base away. The protocol used for the library was PCR. Sequencing relied on an Illumina HiSeq 2500. To normalize quantification of the TCRbeta repertoire, the TCR libraries were built with molecular barcoding that relied on unique molecular identifiers. In TCRdb, the public reads were trimmed at Q25 with fastp and aligned with MiXCR, with productive beta chains retained. Each entry merges the rows of one CDR3 protein and shows their most common DNA and genes. Recorded for this sample are 420,000 or so distinct CDR3 sequences; approximately 10% of them occurred a single time. 4.5% to 7% of the sample goes to the ten largest clones.

The rearrangement joined TRBV7-8 to TRBJ2-7, with the D gene not confidently named. The source of this sequence is a human donor who donated a stem cell graft to a child with acute myeloid leukemia. The sequences come from PBMCs from the stem cell graft donor, collected from the stem cell graft. DNA sequence: TGTGCCAGCAGCTTAGCGACCTCCTACGAGCAGTACGTC. The translation is CASSLATSYEQYV.